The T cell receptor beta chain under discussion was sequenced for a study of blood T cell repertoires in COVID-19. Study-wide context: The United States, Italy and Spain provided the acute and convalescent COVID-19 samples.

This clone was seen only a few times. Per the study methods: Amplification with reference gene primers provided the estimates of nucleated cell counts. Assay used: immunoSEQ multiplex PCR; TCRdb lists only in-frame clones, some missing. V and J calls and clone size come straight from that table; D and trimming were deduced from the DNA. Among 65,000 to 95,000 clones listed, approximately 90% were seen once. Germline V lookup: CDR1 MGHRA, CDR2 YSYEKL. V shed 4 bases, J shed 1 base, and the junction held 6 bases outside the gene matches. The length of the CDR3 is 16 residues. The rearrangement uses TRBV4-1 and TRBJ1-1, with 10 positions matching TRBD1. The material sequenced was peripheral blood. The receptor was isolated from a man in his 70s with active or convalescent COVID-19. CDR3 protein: CASSRDRGGTNTEAFF. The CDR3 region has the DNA TGCGCCAGCAGCCGGGACAGGGGAGGGACGAACACTGAAGCTTTCTTT.